A single sample is the source of the 10 T cell receptor beta chains below, sequenced in a study of T cell clonotyping in hematopoietic cell transplantation. Time point meaning: recipient sample about 28 days before transplant, after cytoreduction. Libraries were prepared by immunoSEQ multiplex PCR; TCRdb keeps only in-frame clonotypes and omits some of them. There are tens of thousands of clones in the sample; 85% to 95% occur only once, and around 1.5% lies in the top ten. Sample: peripheral blood mononuclear cells, taken before stem cell transplant. These TCRs come from a man aged 40-49 years with chronic myeloid leukemia. Some clones in this sample may be carry-over from other donors' samples.

The chain uses TRBV4-3 and TRBJ1-2; D is unresolved. This CDR3 is 15 amino acids long. V dropped 2 bases and J dropped 8 bases, with 18 bases sitting between them. Per the germline V gene, CDR1 is LGHNA and CDR2 is YSLEER. CDR3 nucleotide sequence: TGCGCCAGCAGCCAAAGCCCCCGTCAGAGCAGCGGCTACACCTTC. Amino acid sequence: CASSQSPRQSSGYTF.

The chain combines TRBV4-1 with TRBJ2-1, with TRBD2 as a possible D gene (6 bases). CDR3 length equals 16 residues. V shed 5 bases and J shed 0 bases, with 14 bases lying between them. The germline V gene encodes CDR1 MGHRA and CDR2 YSYEKL. The CDR3 DNA is TGCGCCAGCAGCACCCCGGGACTGAGCTCCTACAATGAGCAGTTCTTC. It is translated as CASSTPGLSSYNEQFF.

The rearrangement uses TRBV5-6 and TRBJ2-5; D assignment may be TRBD1 or TRBD2 (5 bases each). Germline V lookup: CDR1 SGHDT, CDR2 YYEEEE. With 4 bases removed from V and 5 bases from J, the gap between germline ends came to 15 bases. This CDR3 comprises 14 residues. CDR3 DNA: TGTGCCAGCAGCCTGACTGAGTGGGGGGAGACCCAGTACTTC. Translation gives CASSLTEWGETQYF.

The V call is TRBV18, the J call TRBJ1-2; no clear D. Germline CDR1 reads KGHSH; CDR2 reads LQKENI. Trimming removed 6 bases at V and 3 bases at J, with 17 bases between. The CDR3 runs to 15 residues. CDR3 region: CASSPSEGWDYGYTF. The DNA for the CDR3 is TGTGCCAGCTCCCCCTCGGAGGGCTGGGACTATGGCTACACCTTC.

The rearrangement joins TRBV19 to TRBJ1-2; TRBD1 is a possible D gene (5 bases). From germline, CDR1 is LNHDA and CDR2 SQIVND (reference sequence). V lost 5 bases, J lost 5 bases, and 9 bases lay in between. The CDR3 runs 12 residues. CDR3 region: CASSATVYGYTF. The DNA of the CDR3 is TGTGCCAGTAGTGCGACAGTTTATGGCTACACCTTC.

The CDR3 is CASSLGTSYGYTF. The CDR3 DNA reads as TGTGCCAGCAGTCTTGGGACGTCCTATGGCTACACCTTC. The rearrangement uses TRBV28 and TRBJ1-2; possible D gene TRBD1, 5 bases. The V gene lost 5 bases and the J gene lost 4 bases, with 11 bases spanning the gap. The CDR3 loop spans 13 amino acids. Germline V gives CDR1 MDHEN, CDR2 SYDVKM.

This sequence joins TRBV5-1 and TRBJ1-6; D is possibly TRBD1 (6 bases). With 2 bases removed from V and 5 bases from J, the gap between germline ends came to 11 bases. The germline gives CDR1 SGHRS, CDR2 YFSETQ. This CDR3 contains 15 residues. The CDR3 DNA sequence: TGCGCCAGCAGCTTAACGGACAGTAATAATTCACCCCTCCACTTT. Translated, it gives CASSLTDSNNSPLHF.

This clone appeared once. CDR3 amino acids: CASSRGGSGQNYGYTF. The CDR3 bases are TGTGCCAGCAGTAGAGGGGGCTCGGGACAGAATTATGGCTACACCTTC. V and J are TRBV9 and TRBJ1-2, with TRBD1 matching over 7 bases. Germline values: CDR1 SGDLS, CDR2 YYNGEE. Unmatched junction bases numbered 15, after V lost 5 bases and J lost 5 bases. There are 16 residues in the CDR3.

The chain carries TRBV9 and TRBJ2-1; 8 bases fit TRBD2. The CDR3 length is 16 residues. CDR1 and CDR2 from the germline V gene are SGDLS and YYNGEE. The V gene end was trimmed by 1 base and the J gene end by 4 bases; junction bases not matched to a gene: 7. CDR3 bases: TGTGCCAGCAGCGTAACTATTAGCGGGGTTTACAATGAGCAGTTCTTC. The encoded protein is CASSVTISGVYNEQFF.

The chain employs TRBV6-1 and TRBJ2-2; D possibly corresponds to TRBD1 (8 bases). Trimming cost V 6 bases and J 5 bases, with 13 bases left between them. CDR3 length: 14 amino acids. Germline loops: CDR1 MNHNS, CDR2 SASEGT. The CDR3 protein is CASRDREGTGELFF. The CDR3, as DNA: TGTGCCAGCAGGGACAGGGAGGGGACCGGGGAGCTGTTTTTT.